This T cell receptor (beta chain) was sequenced in a study of OX40 agonist ivuxolimab in advanced cancers. The protocol was immunoSEQ multiplex PCR, while the TCRdb copy is restricted to in-frame clones and leaves out a portion. The sample includes 82,000 or so clones, more than 80% of them seen just once. V shed 6 bases and J 3 bases; nucleotides not matched to a gene: 18. CDR3 length: 18 residues. Germline V lookup: CDR1 ENHRY, CDR2 SYGVKD. Specimen: CD4+ or CD8+ T cells sorted from blood, collected in a trial of the OX40 agonist ivuxolimab. The chain is built from TRBV10-3 and TRBJ2-5; 8 bases match TRBD2. The sequence came from an adult with an advanced solid tumor such as melanoma, head and neck, liver or kidney cancer. The CDR3 here is CAISSLPLWAGGEETQYF. The CDR3 DNA reads TGTGCCATCAGCTCACTTCCCTTGTGGGCGGGGGGCGAAGAGACCCAGTACTTC.